These 3 T cell receptor beta chains originate from one sample sequenced in a study of blood T cell repertoires in COVID-19. The table came from immunoSEQ multiplex PCR; TCRdb's copy has only in-frame clones and leaves some out. The sample lists about 98,000 clones; 81% were seen once. The sample taken for sequencing was peripheral blood. Every receptor here comes from a woman of 80 years or more with acute or convalescent COVID-19.

V and J are TRBV7-9 and TRBJ1-2, with D possibly being TRBD1 (5 bases). In germline, CDR1 is SEHNR, CDR2 FQNEAQ (reference sequence). This CDR3 comprises 13 residues. The V end lost 5 bases, the J end lost 4 bases, and 11 bases lay between the germline ends. The CDR3 DNA is TGTGCCAGCAGCCAATGGGGGGGCTATGGCTACACCTTC. Protein: CASSQWGGYGYTF.

The chain combines TRBV9 with TRBJ1-3; D unclear. This CDR3 region has 14 residues. Germline CDR1 is SGDLS and CDR2 is YYNGEE. V shed 0 bases and J shed 0 bases, with 4 bases lying between them. The chain's CDR3 is CASSVDNSGNTIYF. CDR3 DNA sequence: TGTGCCAGCAGCGTAGACAACTCTGGAAACACCATATATTTT.

The CDR3 coding sequence is TGTGCCAGCAGCTTAGCTCGACAGCGACATGGCTACACCTTC. Encoded protein: CASSLARQRHGYTF. The gene calls are TRBV11-2 and TRBJ1-2; weak D call: TRBD1 (5 bases). Trimming left V 1 base short and J 6 bases short, with 12 bases between. CDR1 and CDR2 (germline): SGHAT, FQNNGV. The CDR3 is 14 residues long.